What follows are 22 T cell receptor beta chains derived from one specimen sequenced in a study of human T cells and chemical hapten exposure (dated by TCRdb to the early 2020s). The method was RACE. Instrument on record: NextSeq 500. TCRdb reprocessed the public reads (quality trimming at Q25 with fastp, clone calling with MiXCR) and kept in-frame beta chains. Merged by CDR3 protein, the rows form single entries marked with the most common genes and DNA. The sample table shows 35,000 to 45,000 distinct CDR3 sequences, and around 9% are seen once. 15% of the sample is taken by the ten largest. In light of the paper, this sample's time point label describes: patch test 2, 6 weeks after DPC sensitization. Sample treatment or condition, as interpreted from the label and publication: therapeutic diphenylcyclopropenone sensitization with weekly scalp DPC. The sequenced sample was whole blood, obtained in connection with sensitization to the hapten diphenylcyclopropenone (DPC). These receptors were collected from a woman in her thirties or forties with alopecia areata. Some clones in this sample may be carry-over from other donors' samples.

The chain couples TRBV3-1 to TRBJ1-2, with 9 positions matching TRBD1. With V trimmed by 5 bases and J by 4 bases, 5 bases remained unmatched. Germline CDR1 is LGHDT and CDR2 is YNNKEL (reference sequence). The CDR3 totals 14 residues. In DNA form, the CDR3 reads TGTGCCAGCAGCTTTCGGACAGGGGCCTATGGCTACACCTTC. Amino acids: CASSFRTGAYGYTF.

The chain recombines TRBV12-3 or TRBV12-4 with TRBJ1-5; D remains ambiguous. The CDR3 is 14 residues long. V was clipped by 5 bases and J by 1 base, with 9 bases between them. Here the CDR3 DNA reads TGTGCCAGCAGTATCGCCCCCAGCAATCAGCCCCAGCATTTT. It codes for CASSIAPSNQPQHF.

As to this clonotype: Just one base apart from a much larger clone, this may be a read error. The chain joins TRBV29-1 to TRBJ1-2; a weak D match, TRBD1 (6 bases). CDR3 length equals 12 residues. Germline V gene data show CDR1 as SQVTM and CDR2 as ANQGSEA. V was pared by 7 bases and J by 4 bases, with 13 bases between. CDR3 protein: CSGRGGSYGYTF. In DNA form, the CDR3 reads TGCAGCGGCAGGGGAGGGTCCTATGGCTACACCTTC.

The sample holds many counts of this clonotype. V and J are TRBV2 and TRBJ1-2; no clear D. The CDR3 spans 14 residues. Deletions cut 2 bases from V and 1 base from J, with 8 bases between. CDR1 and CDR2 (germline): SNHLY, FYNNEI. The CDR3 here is CASSETAFNYGYTF. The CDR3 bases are TGTGCCAGCAGTGAAACAGCCTTTAACTATGGCTACACCTTC. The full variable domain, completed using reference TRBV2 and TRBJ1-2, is EPEVTQTPSHQVTQMGQEVILRCVPISNHLYFYWYRQILGQKVEFLVSFYNNEISEKSEIFDDQFSVERPDGSNFTLKIRSTKLEDSAMYFCASSETAFNYGYTFGSGTRLTVV.

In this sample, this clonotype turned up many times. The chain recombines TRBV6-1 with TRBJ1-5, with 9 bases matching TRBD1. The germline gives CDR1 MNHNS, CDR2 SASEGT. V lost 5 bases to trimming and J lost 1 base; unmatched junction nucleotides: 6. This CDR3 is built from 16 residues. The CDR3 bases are TGTGCCAGCAGTAGAACCGGGACAGGGAGCAATCAGCCCCAGCATTTT. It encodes CASSRTGTGSNQPQHF.

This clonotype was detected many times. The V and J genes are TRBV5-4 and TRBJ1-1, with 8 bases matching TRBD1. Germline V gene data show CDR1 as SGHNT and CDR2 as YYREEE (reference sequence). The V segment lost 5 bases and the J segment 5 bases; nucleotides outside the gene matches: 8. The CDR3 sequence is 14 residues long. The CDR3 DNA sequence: TGTGCCAGCAGTTCAGTTACAGGGGGAACTGAAGCTTTCTTT. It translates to CASSSVTGGTEAFF.

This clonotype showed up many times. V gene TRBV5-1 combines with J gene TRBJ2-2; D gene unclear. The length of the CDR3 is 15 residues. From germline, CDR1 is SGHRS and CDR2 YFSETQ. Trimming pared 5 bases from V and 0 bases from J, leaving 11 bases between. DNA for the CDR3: TGCGCCAGCAGTCGGGTGGCAGCGAACACCGGGGAGCTGTTTTTT. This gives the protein CASSRVAANTGELFF.

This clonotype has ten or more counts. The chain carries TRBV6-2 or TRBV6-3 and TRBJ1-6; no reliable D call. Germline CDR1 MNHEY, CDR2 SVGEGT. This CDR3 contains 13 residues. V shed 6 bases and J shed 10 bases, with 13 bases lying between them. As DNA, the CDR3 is TGTGCCAGCAGATCAACTTTTGGATCACCCCTCCACTTT. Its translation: CASRSTFGSPLHF.

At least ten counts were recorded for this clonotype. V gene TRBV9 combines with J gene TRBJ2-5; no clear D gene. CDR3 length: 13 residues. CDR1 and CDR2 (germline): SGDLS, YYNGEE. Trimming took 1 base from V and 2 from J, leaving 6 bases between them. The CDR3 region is CASSVNSQETQYF. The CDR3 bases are TGTGCCAGCAGCGTAAACAGTCAAGAGACCCAGTACTTC.

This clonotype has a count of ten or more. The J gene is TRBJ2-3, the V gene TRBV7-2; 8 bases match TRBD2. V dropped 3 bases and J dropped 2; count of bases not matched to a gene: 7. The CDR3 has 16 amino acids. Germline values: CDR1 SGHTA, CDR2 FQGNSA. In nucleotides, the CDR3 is TGTGCCAGCAGCTTGGCCGGGACTAGGGACACAGATACGCAGTATTTT. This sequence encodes CASSLAGTRDTDTQYF.

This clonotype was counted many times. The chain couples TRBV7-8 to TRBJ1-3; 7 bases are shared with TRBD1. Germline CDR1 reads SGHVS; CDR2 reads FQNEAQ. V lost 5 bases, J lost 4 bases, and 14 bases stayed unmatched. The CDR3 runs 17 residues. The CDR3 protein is CASSNADRMDLGNTIYF. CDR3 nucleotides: TGTGCCAGCAGCAACGCGGACAGGATGGACCTAGGAAACACCATATATTTT.

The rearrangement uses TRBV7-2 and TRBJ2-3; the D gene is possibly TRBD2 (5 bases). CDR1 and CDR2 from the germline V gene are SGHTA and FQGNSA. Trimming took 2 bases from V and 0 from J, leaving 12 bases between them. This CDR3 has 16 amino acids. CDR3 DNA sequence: TGTGCCAGCAGCTTATGGGAGTATACTAGCACAGATACGCAGTATTTT. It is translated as CASSLWEYTSTDTQYF.

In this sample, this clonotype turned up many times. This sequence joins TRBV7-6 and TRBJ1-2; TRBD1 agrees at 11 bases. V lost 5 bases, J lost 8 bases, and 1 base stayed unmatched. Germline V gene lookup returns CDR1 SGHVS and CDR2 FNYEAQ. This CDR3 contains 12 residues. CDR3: CASSGQGAGYTF. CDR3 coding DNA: TGTGCCAGCAGCGGACAGGGGGCCGGCTACACCTTC. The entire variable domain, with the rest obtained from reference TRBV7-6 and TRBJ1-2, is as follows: GAGVSQSPRYKVTKRGQDVALRCDPISGHVSLYWYRQALGQGPEFLTYFNYEAQQDKSGLPNDRFSAERPEGSISTLTIQRTEQRDSAMYRCASSGQGAGYTFGSGTRLTVV.

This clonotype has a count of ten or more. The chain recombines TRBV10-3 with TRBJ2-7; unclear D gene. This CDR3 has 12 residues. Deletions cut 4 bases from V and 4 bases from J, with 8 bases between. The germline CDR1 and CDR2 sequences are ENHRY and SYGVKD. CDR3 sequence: CAISGAGYEQYF. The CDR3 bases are TGTGCCATCAGTGGCGCAGGATACGAGCAGTACTTC.

Here the CDR3 DNA reads TGTGCCAGCAGCTTCGGGGACTATAATTCACCCCTCCACTTT. Residues: CASSFGDYNSPLHF. The chain recombines TRBV7-3 with TRBJ1-6; D remains unclear. Per the germline V gene, CDR1 is SGHTA and CDR2 is FQGTGA. Trimming took off 3 bases at V and 3 bases at J, with 6 bases between the two ends. The CDR3 loop spans 14 amino acids.

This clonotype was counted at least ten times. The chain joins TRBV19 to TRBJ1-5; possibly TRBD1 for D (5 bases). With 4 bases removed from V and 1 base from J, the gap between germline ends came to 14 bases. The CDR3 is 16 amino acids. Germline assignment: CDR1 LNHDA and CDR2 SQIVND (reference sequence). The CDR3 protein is CASSTPFGDSNQPQHF. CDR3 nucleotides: TGTGCCAGTAGTACCCCGTTTGGGGACAGCAATCAGCCCCAGCATTTT.

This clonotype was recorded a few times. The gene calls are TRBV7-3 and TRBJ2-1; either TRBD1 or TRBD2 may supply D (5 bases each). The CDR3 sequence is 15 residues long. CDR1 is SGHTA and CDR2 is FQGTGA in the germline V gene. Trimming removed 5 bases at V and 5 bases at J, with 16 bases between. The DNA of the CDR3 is TGTGCCAGCAGCCGAGGGGTCACGAGAGACAATGAGCAGTTCTTC. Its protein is CASSRGVTRDNEQFF.

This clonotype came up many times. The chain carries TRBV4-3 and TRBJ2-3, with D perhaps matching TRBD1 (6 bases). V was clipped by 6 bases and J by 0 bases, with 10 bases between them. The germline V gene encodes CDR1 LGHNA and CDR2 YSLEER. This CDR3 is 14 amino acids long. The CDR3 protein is CASRRTASTDTQYF. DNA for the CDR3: TGCGCCAGCAGACGGACAGCGAGCACAGATACGCAGTATTTT.

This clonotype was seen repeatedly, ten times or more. DNA for the CDR3: TGCGCCAGCAGCTTTACCTCTGGGCAGGGGGCGCCCACCGGGGAGCTGTTTTTT. Its protein product is CASSFTSGQGAPTGELFF. V is TRBV5-1 and J is TRBJ2-2; 8 bases map to TRBD1. CDR1 SGHRS and CDR2 YFSETQ come from the germline V gene. This CDR3 is built from 18 residues. The J segment lost 4 bases and the V segment lost 2 bases, leaving 13 bases of the junction unmatched.

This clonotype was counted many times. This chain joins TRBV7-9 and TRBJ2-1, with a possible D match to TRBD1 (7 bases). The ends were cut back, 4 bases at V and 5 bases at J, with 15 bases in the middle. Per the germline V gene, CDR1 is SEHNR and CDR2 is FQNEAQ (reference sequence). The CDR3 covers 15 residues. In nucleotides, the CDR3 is TGTGCCAGCAGCTACGGAGGGACAGCGAACAATGAGCAGTTCTTC. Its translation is CASSYGGTANNEQFF. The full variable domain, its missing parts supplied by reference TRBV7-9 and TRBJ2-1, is DTGVSQNPRHKITKRGQNVTFRCDPISEHNRLYWYRQTLGQGPEFLTYFQNEAQLEKSRLLSDRFSAERPKGSFSTLEIQRTEQGDSAMYLCASSYGGTANNEQFFGPGTRLTVL.

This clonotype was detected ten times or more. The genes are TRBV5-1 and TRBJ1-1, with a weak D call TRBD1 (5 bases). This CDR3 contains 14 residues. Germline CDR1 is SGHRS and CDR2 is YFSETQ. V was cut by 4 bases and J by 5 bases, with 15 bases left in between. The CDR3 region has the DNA TGCGCCAGCAGCGGGGGACCGGTTGTTACTGAAGCTTTCTTT. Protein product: CASSGGPVVTEAFF.

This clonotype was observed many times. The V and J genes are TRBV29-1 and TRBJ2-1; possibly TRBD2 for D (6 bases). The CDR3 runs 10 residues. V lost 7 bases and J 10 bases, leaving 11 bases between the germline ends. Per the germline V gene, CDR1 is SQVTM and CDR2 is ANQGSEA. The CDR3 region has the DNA TGCAGCGCTGGGGGAGGAGAGCAGTTCTTC. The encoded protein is CSAGGGEQFF.